This T cell receptor (beta chain) is from a study of T cells in Graves' hyperthyroidism and ophthalmopathy. It was RNA transcripts that yielded the amplified TCR beta CDR3 regions. The study used the HTBI primer set for a first-round RT-PCR of the TCR CDR3. TCRdb fed the multiplex PCR reads into MiXCR, producing one record per CDR3 protein. Of roughly 700,000 distinct CDR3 sequences listed, about 18% are singletons. The sample holds a few counts of this clonotype. No antigen is known for it. Graves' hyperthyroidism is called stable when ophthalmopathy does not progress within 18 months. Pregnant or lactating patients were excluded, as were those with uncontrolled infection or other autoimmune disease. Clinicians diagnosed patients from clinical symptoms, serum thyroxine and TRAb, thyroid ultrasound and orbital computed tomography. General study results and limits: Stable hyperthyroidism and ophthalmopathy were separated using 13 V-J signatures.

This receptor was obtained from a man aged 45-65 years with Graves' hyperthyroidism. Material: blood.

The chain's CDR3 is CASSLAPTEYGYTF. The CDR3 bases are TGCGCCAGCAGCTTGGCCCCGACGGAATATGGCTACACCTTC. V is TRBV5-1 and J is TRBJ1-2; no clear D gene. This CDR3 spans 14 amino acids. V was cut by 0 bases and J by 5 bases, with 11 bases left in between. Germline CDR1 SGHRS, CDR2 YFSETQ.